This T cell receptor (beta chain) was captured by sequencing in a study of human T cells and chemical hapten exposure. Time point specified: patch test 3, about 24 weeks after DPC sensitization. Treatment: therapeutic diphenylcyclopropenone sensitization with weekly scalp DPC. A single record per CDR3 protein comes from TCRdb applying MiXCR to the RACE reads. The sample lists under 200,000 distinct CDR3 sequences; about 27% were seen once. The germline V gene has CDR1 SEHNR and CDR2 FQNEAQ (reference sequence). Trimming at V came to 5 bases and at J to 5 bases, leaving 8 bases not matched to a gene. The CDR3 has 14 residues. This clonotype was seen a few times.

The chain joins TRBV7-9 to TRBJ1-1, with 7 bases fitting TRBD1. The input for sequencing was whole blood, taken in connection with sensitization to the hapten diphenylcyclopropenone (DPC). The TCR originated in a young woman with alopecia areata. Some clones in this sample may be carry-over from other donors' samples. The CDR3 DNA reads TGTGCCAGCAGCCAGGGACAGATAAGGACTGAAGCTTTCTTT. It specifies CASSQGQIRTEAFF.